The next 24 T cell receptor beta chains were all read from a single sample in a study of blood T cell repertoires in COVID-19. Clones were read by immunoSEQ multiplex PCR, and TCRdb kept only the in-frame ones, dropping some. The table shows under 200,000 clones, with 70% to 90% occurring only once. Material: peripheral blood. These receptors were taken from a man in his fifties or sixties with COVID-19, enrolled during active disease.

The count of this clone is one. Distinct nucleotide sequences in the sample also encode this CDR3. The chain joins TRBV5-1 to TRBJ1-2, with D maybe TRBD1 (5 bases). V lost 3 bases and J lost 3, with 15 bases in between. CDR1 and CDR2 (germline): SGHRS, YFSETQ. The CDR3 is 15 residues long. The CDR3 DNA reads as TGCGCCAGCAGCTCTGGACAAAGCCGTGACTATGGCTACACCTTC. It translates to CASSSGQSRDYGYTF.

The chain joins TRBV6-6 to TRBJ2-3; 11 nucleotides match TRBD1. The V gene's germline CDR1 is MNHNY and CDR2 SVGAGI (reference sequence). V was clipped by 4 bases and J by 3 bases; unmatched bases: 0. The CDR3 sequence is 14 residues long. CDR3 protein: CASSWDRGTDTQYF. The DNA for the CDR3 is TGTGCCAGCAGTTGGGACAGGGGGACAGATACGCAGTATTTT.

The CDR3 bases are TGTGCCAGCAGCCAGGACGGGAGGCGGAACACTGAAGCTTTCTTT. Amino acid sequence: CASSQDGRRNTEAFF. J is TRBJ1-1 and V is TRBV3-1 (or the pseudogene TRBV3-2); no clear D gene. V was pared by 3 bases and J by 1 base, with 12 bases between. This CDR3 is built from 15 residues. The germline CDR1 and CDR2 sequences are LGHDT and YNNKEL (reference sequence).

DNA of the CDR3: TGTGCCAGTAGTACGCAGGGTTCTAGAGGCGAGCAGTACTTC. It encodes CASSTQGSRGEQYF. The chain employs TRBV19 and TRBJ2-7; possible D gene TRBD1, 5 bases. Germline CDR1 and CDR2: LNHDA and SQIVND (reference sequence). Trimming left V 4 bases short and J 6 bases short, with 16 bases between. This CDR3 spans 14 amino acids.

The V gene is TRBV11-2, the J gene TRBJ1-1; the match to TRBD1 covers 9 bases. The trim removed 3 bases at V and 4 bases at J, leaving 3 bases unmatched. This CDR3 contains 14 residues. Germline CDR1 and CDR2: SGHAT and FQNNGV. The CDR3 sequence: CASSFGQGITEAFF. The CDR3, as DNA: TGTGCCAGCAGCTTTGGACAGGGGATCACTGAAGCTTTCTTT.

The rearrangement joins TRBV10-3 to TRBJ2-3, with D tentatively TRBD2 (6 bases). CDR1 is ENHRY and CDR2 is SYGVKD in the germline V gene. The CDR3 is 14 amino acids. Trimming shortened V by 4 bases and J by 3 bases, and 11 bases separated the two germline ends. DNA of the CDR3: TGTGCCATCAGTGGGTCAGCGGGTACAGATACGCAGTATTTT. Its protein is CAISGSAGTDTQYF.

The rearrangement uses TRBV14 and TRBJ1-2; 7 nucleotides line up with TRBD1. The V and J ends lost 0 bases and 5 bases, in that order; junction bases with no gene match: 3. CDR1 is SGHDN and CDR2 is FVKESK in the germline V gene. The CDR3 extends over 14 amino acids. CDR3 coding DNA: TGTGCCAGCAGCCAAGATGGCAGGGGGTATGGCTACACCTTC. Its protein product is CASSQDGRGYGYTF.

The chain's CDR3 is CASSPRQAVEAFF. CDR3 nucleotide sequence: TGTGCCAGCTCACCTCGACAGGCAGTTGAAGCTTTCTTT. The genes are TRBV18 and TRBJ1-1, with D possibly matching TRBD1 (6 bases). The CDR3 has 13 amino acids. The germline gives CDR1 KGHSH, CDR2 LQKENI. V was trimmed by 3 bases and J by 7 bases, leaving 12 bases between them. The full variable domain, rest sourced from reference TRBV18 and TRBJ1-1, is NAGVMQNPRHLVRRRGQEARLRCSPMKGHSHVYWYRQLPEEGLKFMVYLQKENIIDESGMPKERFSAEFPKEGPSILRIQQVVRGDSAAYFCASSPRQAVEAFFGQGTRLTVV.

V is TRBV2 and J is TRBJ1-1; the match to TRBD1 covers 9 bases. Trimming removed 0 bases from V and 4 bases from J; junction bases left unmatched: 3. The germline gives CDR1 SNHLY, CDR2 FYNNEI. This CDR3 contains 15 residues. CDR3 protein: CASSEAGTGITEAFF. The CDR3 DNA follows: TGTGCCAGCAGTGAAGCCGGGACAGGGATCACTGAAGCTTTCTTT.

V and J are TRBV9 and TRBJ1-3, with D perhaps matching TRBD1 (6 bases). The germline V gene has CDR1 SGDLS and CDR2 YYNGEE. V was cut by 4 bases and J by 0 bases, with 14 bases left in between. This CDR3 has 16 residues. The CDR3 region is CASSRTGGASGNTIYF. For the CDR3, the DNA is TGTGCCAGCAGCCGTACGGGGGGGGCCTCTGGAAACACCATATATTTT.

J is TRBJ1-6 and V is TRBV11-2, with D unclear. Trimming stripped 4 bases from V and 7 bases from J, with 8 bases between. The CDR3 is made up of 13 amino acids. CDR1 and CDR2 (germline): SGHAT, FQNNGV. DNA for the CDR3: TGTGCCAGCAGCTCCATCCGGAATTCACCCCTCCACTTT. Amino acids: CASSSIRNSPLHF.

The CDR3 DNA reads as TGCGCCAGCACCCTGGGCACTCCCAGCGGGAGGTCCTACAATGAGCAGTTCTTC. This gives the protein CASTLGTPSGRSYNEQFF. This chain uses TRBV5-1 with TRBJ2-1; 9 bases are a match to TRBD2. Trimming removed 6 bases from V and 1 base from J; junction bases left unmatched: 14. Germline lookup yields CDR1 SGHRS and CDR2 YFSETQ. This CDR3 has 18 amino acids.

J is TRBJ2-1 and V is TRBV4-2; a weak D match, TRBD1 (6 bases). The CDR3 loop spans 15 amino acids. V lost 1 base and J 3 bases, leaving 10 bases between the germline ends. The germline gives CDR1 LGHNA, CDR2 YNFKEQ. CDR3: CASSQVQGFYNEQFF. CDR3 in DNA: TGTGCCAGCAGCCAAGTACAGGGCTTCTACAATGAGCAGTTCTTC.

J is TRBJ2-7 and V is TRBV5-1; 10 bases agree with TRBD1. This CDR3 comprises 15 residues. CDR1 SGHRS and CDR2 YFSETQ come from the germline V gene. The trim removed 4 bases at V and 4 bases at J, leaving 8 bases unmatched. CDR3 region: CASSILGQGKYEQYF. CDR3 DNA: TGCGCCAGCAGCATATTGGGACAGGGGAAATACGAGCAGTACTTC. Using reference TRBV5-1 and TRBJ2-7 for the parts outside the CDR3, the full variable domain is KAGVTQTPRYLIKTRGQQVTLSCSPISGHRSVSWYQQTPGQGLQFLFEYFSETQRNKGNFPGRFSGRQFSNSRSEMNVSTLELGDSALYLCASSILGQGKYEQYFGPGTRLTVT.

This clone occurred a few times. The genes are TRBV6-5 and TRBJ1-2; D is possibly TRBD1 (5 bases). V dropped 7 bases and J dropped 6 bases, with 9 bases sitting between them. The CDR3 is 11 residues long. The germline CDR1 and CDR2 sequences are MNHEY and SVGAGI. CDR3 in amino acids: CASNRIDGYTF. CDR3 in DNA: TGTGCCAGCAACAGGATAGATGGCTACACCTTC.

The chain combines TRBV5-1 with TRBJ2-7; 10 bases map to TRBD1. The germline gives CDR1 SGHRS, CDR2 YFSETQ. V lost 3 bases, J lost 2 bases, and 5 bases stayed unmatched. The length of the CDR3 is 15 residues. The CDR3 bases are TGCGCCAGCAGCTGGGGACAGGGGATACCCTACGAGCAGTACTTC. Translation: CASSWGQGIPYEQYF.

The chain is built from TRBV10-3 and TRBJ1-6; 8 bases line up with TRBD1. From germline, CDR1 is ENHRY and CDR2 SYGVKD. The CDR3 totals 13 residues. With 9 bases clipped from V and 7 bases from J, the junction kept 5 bases outside the gene matches. CDR3 nucleotide sequence: TGTGCCATAGGACAGGGATTGAATTCACCCCTCCACTTT. Its protein product is CAIGQGLNSPLHF.

The chain links TRBV6-5 to TRBJ2-7, with a tentative D call TRBD2 (6 bases). With 7 bases removed from V and 5 bases from J, the gap between germline ends came to 15 bases. Germline CDR1 and CDR2: MNHEY and SVGAGI. The CDR3 consists of 13 residues. CDR3 sequence: CASTHRRGNEQYF. The CDR3 DNA follows: TGTGCCAGCACCCACCGACGCGGGAACGAGCAGTACTTC.

The chain recombines TRBV11-2 with TRBJ2-7; D may be TRBD2 (6 bases). Germline V gene sequence: CDR1 SGHAT, CDR2 FQNNGV. Between the trimmed V and J ends, which lost 6 bases and 5 bases, there was a span of 14 bases. The CDR3 length is 13 residues. CDR3 residues: CASSFSGGNEQYF. The CDR3 DNA follows: TGTGCCAGCAGTTTTAGTGGAGGGAACGAGCAGTACTTC.

CDR3 protein: CASSTRGPGNQPQHF. The CDR3 coding sequence is TGTGCCAGTAGTACCAGGGGGCCGGGCAATCAGCCCCAGCATTTT. The chain is built from TRBV19 and TRBJ1-5; 8 nucleotides align to TRBD1. This CDR3 is 15 amino acids long. The germline V gene has CDR1 LNHDA and CDR2 SQIVND (reference sequence). The junction had 4 bases not matched to a gene; V was cut back by 4 bases and J by 2 bases.

The rearrangement uses TRBV3-1 (or the pseudogene TRBV3-2) and TRBJ1-6; perhaps TRBD1 as D (6 bases). V shed 4 bases and J shed 15 bases, with 13 bases lying between them. The CDR3 runs to 12 residues. Germline V lookup: CDR1 LGHDT, CDR2 YNNKEL (reference sequence). Here the CDR3 DNA reads TGTGCCAGCAGCCGAACAGGGCGGCTCCTCCACTTT. This codes for CASSRTGRLLHF.

This chain connects TRBV2 to TRBJ2-3, with 10 positions matching TRBD2. V trimming: 6 bases; J trimming: 5 bases; junction bases outside the gene matches: 11. CDR3 length equals 16 residues. The germline V gene encodes CDR1 SNHLY and CDR2 FYNNEI. CDR3 nucleotide sequence: TGTGCCAGCAGCGCCCGCCTAGCGGGAGCTGGAGATACGCAGTATTTT. Translated: CASSARLAGAGDTQYF.

This clone was seen once. The CDR3 spells CASSLQDPGGGTDTQYF. The CDR3 DNA reads TGCGCCAGCAGCTTGCAGGATCCGGGAGGAGGCACAGATACGCAGTATTTT. This chain connects TRBV5-1 to TRBJ2-3; TRBD2 aligns across 7 bases. The CDR3 sequence is 17 residues long. V was pared by 1 base and J by 1 base, with 9 bases of the junction left unmatched. Looked up from germline, CDR1 is SGHRS and CDR2 is YFSETQ.

J is TRBJ2-2 and V is TRBV4-2; TRBD2 matches at 9 bases. Unmatched junction bases numbered 4, after V lost 2 bases and J lost 3 bases. CDR1 and CDR2 (germline): LGHNA, YNFKEQ. The length of the CDR3 is 16 residues. The CDR3 DNA sequence: TGTGCCAGCAGCCAACGGATAGCGGGGGACACCGGGGAGCTGTTTTTT. This codes for CASSQRIAGDTGELFF.